This entry lists 22 T cell receptor beta chains sequenced from one sample in a study of cytomegalovirus exposure and HLA in healthy donors. Primers: 60 Vbeta forward and 13 Jbeta reverse. Method: immunoSEQ multiplex PCR; TCRdb's copy keeps in-frame clones and lacks some. The table lists about 94,000 clones, approximately 7.6% of them singletons. The sequenced sample consisted of PBMCs. These receptors were collected from a man aged 45-60 years in good health and CMV-seronegative.

V gene TRBV6-1 combines with J gene TRBJ2-3; D is perhaps TRBD2 (7 bases). This CDR3 has 19 residues. The germline gives CDR1 MNHNS, CDR2 SASEGT. Trimming stripped 0 bases from V and 2 bases from J, with 21 bases between. Here the CDR3 reads CASSEARGGGPQITDTQYF. For the CDR3, the DNA is TGTGCCAGCAGTGAAGCGAGGGGAGGGGGGCCCCAAATCACAGATACGCAGTATTTT.

This clone was observed a few times. The CDR3 region is CASSAEDSGNFDEQYF. The CDR3 DNA reads as TGCGCCAGCAGCGCTGAGGACAGCGGGAATTTCGACGAGCAGTACTTC. The J gene is TRBJ2-7, the V gene TRBV4-1, with D possibly TRBD2 on 7 matching bases. The germline CDR1 and CDR2 sequences are MGHRA and YSYEKL. With 5 bases removed from V and 5 bases from J, the gap between germline ends came to 22 bases. The CDR3 sequence is 16 residues long.

This clone has more than one count but fewer than ten. The chain couples TRBV28 to TRBJ2-5; D is possibly TRBD1 (5 bases). The CDR3 totals 14 residues. V was shortened by 3 bases and J by 5 bases, with 13 bases between the two germline ends. Germline V lookup: CDR1 MDHEN, CDR2 SYDVKM. CDR3 sequence: CASSFVGAGETQYF. In DNA, the CDR3 is TGTGCCAGCAGTTTTGTAGGGGCAGGGGAGACCCAGTACTTC.

This chain connects TRBV19 to TRBJ2-1; D unclear. The ends were cut back, 4 bases at V and 0 bases at J, with 13 bases in the middle. CDR1 LNHDA and CDR2 SQIVND come from the germline V gene (reference sequence). The CDR3 consists of 16 residues. Written as DNA, the CDR3 is TGTGCCAGTAGTACCGCTAGAGAAAGCTCCTACAATGAGCAGTTCTTC. As protein: CASSTARESSYNEQFF.

The genes are TRBV29-1 and TRBJ2-1; tentatively, D is TRBD1 (6 bases). Per germline, CDR1 SQVTM and CDR2 ANQGSEA. This CDR3 spans 12 amino acids. The V and J ends lost 7 bases and 10 bases respectively, with 17 bases between them. CDR3 DNA: TGCAGCGAGTCTCAGGGGCCTGGGGAGCAGTTCTTC. Translating gives CSESQGPGEQFF.

This clone occurred once. This sequence joins TRBV28 and TRBJ1-1; 7 bases fit TRBD1. Trimming cost V 8 bases and J 5 bases; bases outside gene matches: 11. This CDR3 spans 14 amino acids. The germline gives CDR1 MDHEN, CDR2 SYDVKM. The CDR3 here is CASRPPGQMTEAFF. CDR3 nucleotides: TGTGCCAGCCGCCCCCCGGGACAGATGACTGAAGCTTTCTTT.

The chain joins TRBV2 to TRBJ2-7; D remains unclear. V lost 4 bases and J 0 bases, leaving 4 bases between the germline ends. The CDR3 has 12 amino acids. The germline CDR1 and CDR2 sequences are SNHLY and FYNNEI. For the CDR3, the DNA is TGTGCCAGCAGTGTGAGCTCCTACGAGCAGTACTTC. Residues: CASSVSSYEQYF.

This clone has only a few counts. This sequence joins TRBV18 and TRBJ2-2, with 9 bases matching TRBD1. Unmatched junction bases numbered 6, after V lost 6 bases and J lost 1 base. CDR3 length: 16 residues. The germline gives CDR1 KGHSH, CDR2 LQKENI. CDR3: CASSLQGARNTGELFF. The CDR3 region has the DNA TGTGCCAGCTCGTTACAGGGGGCGAGGAACACCGGGGAGCTGTTTTTT.

This clone appeared a few times. The V call is TRBV11-2, the J call TRBJ2-3; 9 nucleotides agree with TRBD2. The CDR3 is made up of 16 amino acids. Germline V gene sequence: CDR1 SGHAT, CDR2 FQNNGV. Trimming took 7 bases from V and 5 from J; bases not matched to a gene: 13. The CDR3 region has the DNA TGTGCCAGCACCAAACGACCTAGCGGGGTAAAAGATACGCAGTATTTT. The encoded protein is CASTKRPSGVKDTQYF.

This clone has only a few counts. The germline gene is not matched at one end of the junction; a read error may be the cause. This sequence joins TRBV7-7 and TRBJ2-3; D gene ambiguous. In germline, CDR1 is SSHAT, CDR2 FNYEAQ (reference sequence). The length of the CDR3 is 13 residues. The CDR3 sequence: CASSFDAADTQYF. The CDR3, as DNA: TGTGCTAGCAGCTTCGACGCGGCAGATACGCAGTATTTT.

V is TRBV5-8 and J is TRBJ2-2; D is possibly TRBD1 (6 bases). The ends were cut back, 3 bases at V and 5 bases at J, with 14 bases in the middle. Per the germline V gene, CDR1 is SGHTS and CDR2 is YDEGEE. The CDR3 extends over 15 amino acids. Written as DNA, the CDR3 is TGTGCCAGCAGCTCGTTGGACAGAAGGACCGGGGAGCTGTTTTTT. Protein: CASSSLDRRTGELFF.

V and J are TRBV7-3 and TRBJ2-2, with D hard to call. The CDR3 has 13 amino acids. V shed 8 bases and J shed 2 bases, with 9 bases lying between them. The germline V gene has CDR1 SGHTA and CDR2 FQGTGA. This CDR3 reads CASAPQNTGELFF. CDR3 nucleotides: TGTGCCAGCGCTCCACAAAACACCGGGGAGCTGTTTTTT.

The CDR3 sequence: CASSASGVDNEQFF. As DNA, the CDR3 is TGTGCCAGCAGCGCATCGGGAGTCGACAATGAGCAGTTCTTC. The chain carries TRBV9 and TRBJ2-1; maybe TRBD2 (6 bases). V lost 3 bases, J lost 5 bases, and 12 bases lay in between. Germline CDR1 and CDR2: SGDLS and YYNGEE. This CDR3 region has 14 residues.

This clone was detected ten times or more. The chain links TRBV9 to TRBJ2-3; D remains unclear. Germline CDR1 SGDLS, CDR2 YYNGEE. The CDR3 totals 13 residues. The V gene lost 4 bases and the J gene lost 6 bases, with 12 bases spanning the gap. The CDR3: CASSLGGSDTQYF. Written as DNA, the CDR3 is TGTGCCAGCAGCCTAGGCGGTTCTGATACGCAGTATTTT.

This clone was observed a handful of times. The rearrangement links TRBV15 to TRBJ1-6, with TRBD1 matching over 7 bases. The CDR3 extends over 16 amino acids. CDR1 LNHNV and CDR2 YYDKDF come from the germline V gene (reference sequence). V shed 1 base, J shed 8 bases, and the junction held 8 bases outside the gene matches. DNA of the CDR3: TGTGCCACCAGCAGAGTTTGGACAGGAGATGATTCACCCCTCCACTTT. Protein sequence: CATSRVWTGDDSPLHF.

V and J are TRBV6-1 and TRBJ1-1, with TRBD1 matching 9 bases. Germline assignment: CDR1 MNHNS and CDR2 SASEGT. The CDR3 length is 17 residues. J lost 4 bases, V lost 3 bases, and 12 bases had no gene match. CDR3 nucleotide sequence: TGTGCCAGCAGTGAGGGGTGGGACAGGGAAGGTCTCACTGAAGCTTTCTTT. Encoded protein: CASSEGWDREGLTEAFF.

The chain links TRBV13 to TRBJ2-5; 10 nucleotides align to TRBD2. The CDR3 runs to 16 residues. Germline CDR1 and CDR2: PRHDT and FYEKMQ (reference sequence). Trimming at V came to 1 base and at J to 2 bases, leaving 4 bases not matched to a gene. This chain's CDR3 is CASSLALAGAQETQYF. The DNA of the CDR3 is TGTGCCAGCAGCTTAGCGCTAGCGGGAGCACAAGAGACCCAGTACTTC.

This chain joins TRBV7-2 and TRBJ2-6; 10 bases are a match to TRBD1. This CDR3 is 18 amino acids long. Germline CDR1 reads SGHTA; CDR2 reads FQGNSA. V lost 4 bases to trimming and J lost 0 bases; unmatched junction nucleotides: 6. CDR3 protein: CASSWTGGSFSGANVLTF. The DNA of the CDR3 is TGTGCCAGCAGCTGGACAGGGGGTAGCTTCTCTGGGGCCAACGTCCTGACTTTC. The full variable domain, with the rest looked up from reference TRBV7-2 and TRBJ2-6, is GAGVSQSPSNKVTEKGKDVELRCDPISGHTALYWYRQSLGQGLEFLIYFQGNSAPDKSGLPSDRFSAERTGGSVSTLTIQRTQQEDSAVYLCASSWTGGSFSGANVLTFGAGSRLTVL.

Ten or more counts support this clone. The chain joins TRBV5-1 to TRBJ1-5; tentatively, D is TRBD1 (5 bases). This CDR3 is 15 amino acids long. Trimming took 0 bases from V and 5 from J, leaving 12 bases between them. Germline V gene data show CDR1 as SGHRS and CDR2 as YFSETQ. DNA for the CDR3: TGCGCCAGCAGCTTGGAGGGGAGGCGAGATCAGCCCCAGCATTTT. This sequence encodes CASSLEGRRDQPQHF.

This sequence joins TRBV7-2 and TRBJ1-4; TRBD1 is a possible D gene (6 bases). CDR1 SGHTA and CDR2 FQGNSA come from the germline V gene. This CDR3 has 15 residues. Trimming took 6 bases from V and 4 from J, leaving 15 bases between them. This CDR3 is CASRAIQGDNEKLFF. The CDR3 nucleotides are TGTGCCAGCAGGGCGATACAGGGTGATAATGAAAAACTGTTTTTT.

This clone was detected only a few times. The chain links TRBV7-2 to TRBJ1-1; 8 bases line up with TRBD1. The CDR3 has 15 amino acids. Germline V gene sequence: CDR1 SGHTA, CDR2 FQGNSA. V gave up 6 bases and J gave up 5 bases; unmatched junction bases: 11. The CDR3 DNA follows: TGTGCCAGCAGACCTCCGACAGGGGATGGGACTGAAGCTTTCTTT. Amino acid sequence: CASRPPTGDGTEAFF.

As for this clone: At one end the junction does not follow the germline gene, possibly because of a read error. The CDR3 loop reads CASSFRGKGANVLNF. In DNA, the CDR3 is TGTGCCAGCAGCTTCCGGGGGAAAGGGGCCAACGTCCTGAATTTC. The V call is TRBV5-6, the J call TRBJ2-6, with D perhaps TRBD2 (6 bases). Germline V lookup: CDR1 SGHDT, CDR2 YYEEEE. The CDR3 loop spans 15 amino acids.